The 11 T cell receptor beta chains below come from one sample, sequenced in a study of T-cell memory formation after mild COVID-19 (dated by TCRdb to the early 2020s). The receptor library was made with 5' RACE. The instrument was an Illumina NovaSeq 6000. TCRdb's own reprocessing of the public reads used fastp at Q25 and MiXCR and kept productive beta chains. Each record represents a unique CDR3 protein, reported with the most common genes and DNA among its rows. The table for this sample lists just over 400,000 distinct CDR3 sequences; more than 20% of them were counted only once. Around 13% of the sample is in the top ten clones. Material for sequencing was PBMCs or a T cell subset sorted from them (not recorded which). These receptors came from an adult woman who had mild COVID-19 (a few samples of this study predate the infection). The sample titles of this study are shuffled in the database, so cell type and time point are left out; the donor was told from shared clones.

This clonotype has more than one count but fewer than ten. The chain is built from TRBV6-6 and TRBJ2-5; 8 nucleotides align to TRBD1. Germline values: CDR1 MNHNY, CDR2 SVGAGI (reference sequence). The CDR3 consists of 14 residues. The V gene end was trimmed by 6 bases and the J gene end by 3 bases; junction bases not matched to a gene: 6. In nucleotides, the CDR3 is TGTGCCAGCAGACCCGGGACAGGAAAAGAGACCCAGTACTTC. Translating it yields CASRPGTGKETQYF.

The rearrangement links TRBV6-5 to TRBJ1-5; D remains ambiguous. CDR1 is MNHEY, CDR2 SVGAGI, per germline. Trimming took off 6 bases at V and 0 bases at J, with 9 bases between the two ends. The length of the CDR3 is 14 residues. CDR3 sequence: CASSPQDSNQPQHF. The CDR3 DNA follows: TGTGCCAGCAGCCCGCAGGATAGCAATCAGCCCCAGCATTTT.

V gene TRBV5-1 combines with J gene TRBJ2-7, with TRBD1 matching over 11 bases. CDR3 length equals 14 residues. The germline CDR1 and CDR2 sequences are SGHRS and YFSETQ. After removal of 3 bases from V and 5 bases from J, the junction contained 4 bases not matched to a gene. As DNA, the CDR3 is TGCGCCAGCAGCTCCGGACAGGGGGCGGACGAGCAGTACTTC. Protein: CASSSGQGADEQYF.

J is TRBJ2-7 and V is TRBV27; 7 bases fit TRBD1. Trimming removed 2 bases from V and 6 bases from J; junction bases left unmatched: 7. The germline gives CDR1 MNHEY, CDR2 SMNVEV (reference sequence). The length of the CDR3 is 14 residues. The CDR3 protein is CASSLGPTGTEQYF. In nucleotides, the CDR3 is TGTGCCAGCAGTTTAGGCCCGACAGGGACCGAGCAGTACTTC.

The chain recombines TRBV6-2 or TRBV6-3 with TRBJ2-7; D is undetermined. V lost 0 bases and J 4 bases, leaving 19 bases between the germline ends. CDR1 MNHEY and CDR2 SVGEGT come from the germline V gene. The CDR3 is made up of 17 amino acids. The CDR3 nucleotides are TGTGCCAGCAGTTACTCTCAAGGCCGTTGGGCTAGGTACGAGCAGTACTTC. It specifies CASSYSQGRWARYEQYF.

This clonotype has a handful of counts. The chain is built from TRBV20-1 and TRBJ2-7; D ambiguous. This CDR3 region has 12 residues. V shed 5 bases and J shed 0 bases, with 8 bases lying between them. Germline loops: CDR1 DFQATT, CDR2 SNEGSKA (reference sequence). CDR3 amino acids: CSAPESSYEQYF. CDR3 bases: TGCAGTGCTCCCGAAAGCTCCTACGAGCAGTACTTC.

The V and J genes are TRBV5-1 and TRBJ2-3; maybe TRBD2 (6 bases). There are 15 residues in the CDR3. Germline CDR1 is SGHRS and CDR2 is YFSETQ. Trimming took off 4 bases at V and 4 bases at J, with 16 bases between the two ends. CDR3 nucleotides: TGCGCCAGCAGCCCGGAGGGGATCGGGCCAGATACGCAGTATTTT. Its protein is CASSPEGIGPDTQYF.

V is TRBV6-1 and J is TRBJ2-7; TRBD2 might be the D (6 bases). Germline CDR1 reads MNHNS; CDR2 reads SASEGT. This CDR3 spans 15 amino acids. Trimming took 4 bases from V and 3 from J, leaving 16 bases between them. The CDR3 DNA reads TGTGCCAGCAGTGGAAGCGGGTGGTTGGGCTACGAGCAGTACTTC. Its translation is CASSGSGWLGYEQYF.

This clonotype was seen only a few times. The chain employs TRBV6-5 and TRBJ1-1, with unresolved D. Looked up from germline, CDR1 is MNHEY and CDR2 is SVGAGI. The CDR3 contains 12 residues. Deletions cut 8 bases from V and 4 bases from J, with 11 bases between. CDR3 region: CASLAVSTEAFF. The CDR3 nucleotides read TGTGCCAGCTTGGCGGTGAGCACTGAAGCTTTCTTT.

Ten or more counts support this clonotype. The chain is built from TRBV7-9 and TRBJ2-1; 14 nucleotides agree with TRBD2. This CDR3 is built from 20 residues. Unmatched junction bases numbered 14, after V lost 5 bases and J lost 2 bases. In germline, CDR1 is SEHNR, CDR2 FQNEAQ (reference sequence). The CDR3 DNA sequence: TGTGCCAGCAGCCCCCATGCCGGGACTAGCGGGAGTCCCACCTACAATGAGCAGTTCTTC. Residues: CASSPHAGTSGSPTYNEQFF.

In this sample, this clonotype turned up a few times. The chain is built from TRBV5-1 and TRBJ2-7; TRBD1 is a possible D gene (6 bases). The germline CDR1 and CDR2 sequences are SGHRS and YFSETQ. V was pared by 0 bases and J by 3 bases, with 16 bases between. This CDR3 is 16 amino acids long. CDR3 region: CASSLGQVASLYEQYF. For the CDR3, the DNA is TGCGCCAGCAGCTTGGGACAGGTCGCCTCCCTCTACGAGCAGTACTTC.